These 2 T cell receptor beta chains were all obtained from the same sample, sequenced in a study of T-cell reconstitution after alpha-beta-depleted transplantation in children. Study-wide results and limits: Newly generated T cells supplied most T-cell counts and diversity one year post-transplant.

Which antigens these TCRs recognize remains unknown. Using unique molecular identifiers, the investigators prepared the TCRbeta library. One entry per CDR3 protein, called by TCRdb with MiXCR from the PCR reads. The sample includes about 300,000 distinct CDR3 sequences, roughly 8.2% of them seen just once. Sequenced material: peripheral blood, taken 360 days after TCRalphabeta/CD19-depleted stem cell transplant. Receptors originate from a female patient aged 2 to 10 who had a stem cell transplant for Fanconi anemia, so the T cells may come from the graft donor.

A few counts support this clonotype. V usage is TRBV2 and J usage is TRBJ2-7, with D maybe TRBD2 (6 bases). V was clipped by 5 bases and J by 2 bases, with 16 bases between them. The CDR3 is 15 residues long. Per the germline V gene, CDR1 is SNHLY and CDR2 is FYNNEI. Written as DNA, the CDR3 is TGTGCCAGCAGTCTTGAAGGGAGGTTTACCTACGAGCAGTACTTC. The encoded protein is CASSLEGRFTYEQYF.

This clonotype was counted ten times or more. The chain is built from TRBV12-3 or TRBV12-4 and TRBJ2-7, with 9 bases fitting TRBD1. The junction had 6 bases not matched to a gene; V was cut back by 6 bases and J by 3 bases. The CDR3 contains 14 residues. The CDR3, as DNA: TGTGCCAGCAGAAGACAGGGGGTCCTCTACGAGCAGTACTTC. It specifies CASRRQGVLYEQYF.